This TCR beta chain emerged from a study of regulatory T cells in long-lasting Graves disease. As regards this clonotype: Its target is not known.

Building of the TCR beta libraries involved iRepertoire HTBI primers and Arm-PCR of CDR3 regions. Authors' methods: Identification across samples found about 65 TRBV and some 15 TRBJ segments. MiXCR, run by TCRdb on the multiplex PCR reads, gives a single entry per CDR3 protein. The V and J calls come from TCRdb's annotation, not from the publication. Here the sample spans 530,000 or so distinct CDR3 sequences, more than 15% being singletons. CDR3 length: 15 residues. Germline V gives CDR1 LGHDT, CDR2 YNNKEL (reference sequence). V was shortened by 1 base and J by 2 bases, with 9 bases between the two germline ends. Study conclusions and caveats: Those with persistent Graves' had less TCR diversity than newly diagnosed patients. Preferential use of TRBV28, TRBJ1-2 and TRBJ2-5 was seen in persistent disease.

Time point in this sample: newly diagnosed GD, antithyroid drugs for less than 3 months. The authors made the TCR library using RNA they extracted from PBMCs. This sample was shared with a second study, whose subject was T cells in Graves' hyperthyroidism and ophthalmopathy. That work adds: Blood samples included most of the expanded thyroid clonotypes exceeding 0.001.

V usage is TRBV3-1 and J usage is TRBJ2-1, with D unresolved. This TCR came from a man in his late teens or twenties with Graves disease. This sample comprised peripheral blood mononuclear cells (PBMCs), obtained at new diagnosis, from a patient treated with antithyroid drugs. The CDR3 DNA follows: TGTGCCAGCAGCCAAGGAGACCCTACCTACAATGAGCAGTTCTTC. Amino acid sequence: CASSQGDPTYNEQFF.